The entry that follows covers one T cell receptor beta chain sequence. Antigen unknown. These data come from a study of cytomegalovirus exposure and HLA in healthy donors. CDR3 length: 15 residues. V shed 4 bases and J shed 1 base, with 10 bases lying between them. Per germline, CDR1 MGHRA and CDR2 YSYEKL. It was healthy bone marrow donors who served as donors. Study-level findings and limits: In an earlier analysis, about 87% or about 30%: the productive usage of most TCR beta V segments. A later look showed TCR association rates differing by HLA locus, highest for DRB1 and lowest for HLA-C. In a later analysis, CMV-associated beta chains were mostly HLA-associated, it appeared.

Use of 60 Vbeta and 13 Jbeta primers characterized the PCR. Generated by immunoSEQ multiplex PCR, the TCRdb table keeps only in-frame clones and is missing some. The data contain 50,000 or so clones, over 65% of them seen just once; the ten biggest clones take up less than 45%. This sequence joins TRBV4-1 and TRBJ1-4, with a possible D match to TRBD1 (5 bases). Sequencing used PBMCs. The source of this sequence is a man aged 35 to 55 in good health and CMV-seropositive. CDR3 residues: CASSPAGVTNEKLFF. CDR3 DNA sequence: TGCGCCAGCAGCCCGGCGGGGGTAACTAATGAAAAACTGTTTTTT.